Shown below are 15 T cell receptor beta chains from a single sample sequenced in a study of shared clonotypes between healthy human individuals. The naive CD8 subset, CD45RO-negative cells positively selected for CCR7, excluded terminally differentiated effector memory CD45RA+ cells. The data were produced by immunoSEQ multiplex PCR, yet TCRdb's version contains in-frame clones alone and is incomplete. The table shows roughly 590,000 clones, with 95% to 96% occurring only once. Specimen: naive CD8+ T cells sorted from blood. These receptors were taken from a woman aged 30 to 39 in good health.

This chain uses TRBV6-1 with TRBJ1-5; the D is unclear. CDR3 length: 16 residues. The V gene lost 2 bases and the J gene lost 0 bases, with 11 bases spanning the gap. Germline V lookup: CDR1 MNHNS, CDR2 SASEGT. The CDR3 is CASSEWADYSNQPQHF. In nucleotides, the CDR3 is TGTGCCAGCAGTGAATGGGCAGACTATAGCAATCAGCCCCAGCATTTT.

This chain connects TRBV5-6 to TRBJ1-5; maybe TRBD1 (5 bases). The CDR3 totals 16 residues. V was cut by 0 bases and J by 1 base, with 11 bases left in between. In germline, CDR1 is SGHDT, CDR2 YYEEEE. CDR3 in amino acids: CASSLGRRGSNQPQHF. The CDR3 bases are TGTGCCAGCAGCTTGGGAAGGCGGGGGAGCAATCAGCCCCAGCATTTT.

The rearrangement joins TRBV2 to TRBJ2-6; TRBD1 might be the D (6 bases). V gave up 7 bases and J gave up 0 bases, with 13 bases separating them. Germline V gene data show CDR1 as SNHLY and CDR2 as FYNNEI. The CDR3 is 16 amino acids. The CDR3 reads CASKGNRDSGANVLTF. The DNA for the CDR3 is TGTGCCAGCAAGGGGAACAGGGACTCTGGGGCCAACGTCCTGACTTTC.

V is TRBV28 and J is TRBJ2-1; no clear D gene. Trimming cost V 2 bases and J 3 bases, with 8 bases left between them. Germline CDR1 is MDHEN and CDR2 is SYDVKM. This CDR3 region has 14 residues. CDR3 amino acids: CASSLGVSYNEQFF. The DNA for the CDR3 is TGTGCCAGCAGTTTAGGCGTCAGCTACAATGAGCAGTTCTTC.

The chain employs TRBV28 and TRBJ1-1; D gene uncertain. Germline V gene lookup returns CDR1 MDHEN and CDR2 SYDVKM. This CDR3 has 20 amino acids. The V end lost 3 bases, the J end lost 3 bases, and 29 bases lay between the germline ends. CDR3 loop: CASSFAIAPRSDSSDTEAFF. The CDR3 DNA follows: TGTGCCAGCAGTTTTGCCATCGCCCCTCGCAGCGATAGTTCGGACACTGAAGCTTTCTTT.

The chain has TRBV28 and TRBJ2-1; 8 nucleotides line up with TRBD2. This CDR3 comprises 14 residues. With 7 bases clipped from V and 5 bases from J, the junction kept 7 bases outside the gene matches. Germline CDR1 is MDHEN and CDR2 is SYDVKM. CDR3 coding DNA: TGTGCCAGCAACTGGCTAGCGGGTCACAATGAGCAGTTCTTC. Translation: CASNWLAGHNEQFF.

This chain links TRBV7-2 with TRBJ2-7; 8 bases fit TRBD2. Germline V gives CDR1 SGHTA, CDR2 FQGNSA. V lost 5 bases and J lost 7; bases outside the gene matches: 13. The CDR3 covers 15 residues. The CDR3 DNA follows: TGTGCCAGCAGCAACCCCTTCGGACTAGCAAGGGAGCAGTACTTC. Its protein product is CASSNPFGLAREQYF.

The chain combines TRBV7-8 with TRBJ1-5; D is uncertain. CDR3 length: 17 residues. V lost 2 bases to trimming and J lost 4 bases, with 18 bases between them. Germline CDR1 SGHVS, CDR2 FQNEAQ. The CDR3 DNA follows: TGTGCCAGCAGCTTAAATCTCAAAGGACGACAAAATCAGCCCCAGCATTTT. This codes for CASSLNLKGRQNQPQHF.

The chain joins TRBV5-4 to TRBJ2-1; TRBD1 aligns across 8 bases. CDR1 and CDR2 (germline): SGHNT, YYREEE (reference sequence). The V gene end was trimmed by 2 bases and the J gene end by 7 bases; junction bases not matched to a gene: 5. The CDR3 length is 14 residues. CDR3 in amino acids: CASSFTGGRNEQFF. CDR3 in DNA: TGTGCCAGCAGCTTTACAGGGGGGAGGAATGAGCAGTTCTTC.

Notes on this clone: The germline gene is not matched at one end of the junction; a read error may be the cause. The rearrangement uses TRBV7-9 and TRBJ2-7, with 9 bases fitting TRBD1. This CDR3 has 19 residues. Germline CDR1 SEHNR, CDR2 FQNEAQ (reference sequence). The CDR3 DNA follows: TGTGCCAGCAGCTTTTTTCATCCCGGACAGGGGCGATCTTCCTACGGGCAGTACTTC. The encoded protein is CASSFFHPGQGRSSYGQYF.

This rearrangement joins TRBV11-2 to TRBJ2-1; 9 bases agree with TRBD1. Germline CDR1 SGHAT, CDR2 FQNNGV. V shed 2 bases and J 5 bases; nucleotides not matched to a gene: 1. This CDR3 has 14 residues. The CDR3 reads CASSLRDRDNEQFF. CDR3 sequence (DNA): TGTGCCAGCAGCTTAAGGGACAGGGACAATGAGCAGTTCTTC.

This chain links TRBV9 with TRBJ2-5; 7 positions agree with TRBD2. The J call may be faulty, since TRBJ2-7 better matches the DNA end. There are 15 residues in the CDR3. Germline CDR1 SGDLS, CDR2 YYNGEE. CDR3 nucleotide sequence: TGTGCCAGCAGCGAGGGACTATCTAGCTCCTACGAGCAGTACTTC. Its translation is CASSEGLSSSYEQYF.

The chain is built from TRBV4-1 and TRBJ2-7; either TRBD1 or TRBD2 may fit D (5 bases each). The CDR3 is made up of 16 amino acids. Per the germline V gene, CDR1 is MGHRA and CDR2 is YSYEKL. Trimming left V 0 bases short and J 2 bases short, with 14 bases between. CDR3 loop: CASSQEARDPTYEQYF. The CDR3 coding sequence is TGCGCCAGCAGCCAAGAAGCCCGGGACCCTACCTACGAGCAGTACTTC.

The chain recombines TRBV7-9 with TRBJ1-5; possibly TRBD1 for D (5 bases). V dropped 5 bases and J dropped 3 bases, with 17 bases sitting between them. CDR1 and CDR2 (germline): SEHNR, FQNEAQ (reference sequence). This CDR3 has 16 residues. CDR3 sequence (DNA): TGTGCCAGCAGCCCGGCTCTAGGGGAATTCAATCAGCCCCAGCATTTT. Amino acid sequence: CASSPALGEFNQPQHF. Filled out from reference TRBV7-9 and TRBJ1-5, the complete variable domain reads DTGVSQNPRHKITKRGQNVTFRCDPISEHNRLYWYRQTLGQGPEFLTYFQNEAQLEKSRLLSDRFSAERPKGSFSTLEIQRTEQGDSAMYLCASSPALGEFNQPQHFGDGTRLSIL.

The chain is built from TRBV13 and TRBJ2-3; no clear D. The germline V gene encodes CDR1 PRHDT and CDR2 FYEKMQ (reference sequence). V was clipped by 2 bases and J by 4 bases, with 4 bases between them. The CDR3 runs to 12 residues. CDR3 protein: CASSLTADTQYF. CDR3 nucleotide sequence: TGTGCCAGCAGCTTAACCGCAGATACGCAGTATTTT.